Listed below are T cell receptor beta chains from one sample, sequenced in a study of T cell repertoires in cytomegalovirus infection. TCRdb re-analysed the reads in MiXCR, keeping a single row per CDR3 protein. The sample holds 360,000 or so distinct CDR3 sequences, roughly a third seen once. Antigen specificity for these receptors is unknown. Sample: cultured PBMCs, taken from culture after CMV antigen stimulation. The receptors here all came from a human donor in good health (CMV status not recorded). Some clones in this sample may be carry-over from other donors' samples. CDR3s include the opening cysteine and the closing phenylalanine or tryptophan.

v_call	j_call	cdr3_aa
TRBV5-4	TRBJ2-1	CASSLTVPNEQFF
TRBV20-1	TRBJ2-1	CSARSLAGITSYNEQFF
TRBV6-5	TRBJ2-5	CASRKDHFQETQYF
TRBV12-3/TRBV12-4	TRBJ2-3	CASSTSSGTHTDTQYF
TRBV20-1	TRBJ2-7	CSARDSSGEFYEQYF
TRBV4-2	TRBJ2-2	CASSLGEGNGELFF
TRBV12-3/TRBV12-4	TRBJ2-3	CASRQDRGRTDTQYF
TRBV9	TRBJ2-7	CASSGEQGNEQYF
TRBV28	TRBJ2-6	CASSHDRAGANVLTF
TRBV2	TRBJ1-2	CASSVFFEGYGYTF
TRBV19	TRBJ2-2	CASSIRTGELFF
TRBV5-1	TRBJ2-1	CASSPHGASGRYEQFF
TRBV7-9	TRBJ1-1	CASSLGSGTRMNTEAFF
TRBV24-1	TRBJ1-1	CATSDSRGNTEAFF
TRBV7-2	TRBJ1-5	CASSLVEGSGQPQHF
TRBV20-1	TRBJ1-1	CSARPGRAEAFF
TRBV7-8	TRBJ2-1	CASSPRLAGGRNEQFF
TRBV11-2	TRBJ2-5	CASSLGGSDQETQYF
TRBV7-2	TRBJ1-1	CASSPQAGWPNTEAFF
TRBV4-1	TRBJ2-1	CASSHPSLRSYNEQFF
TRBV3-1	TRBJ2-3	CASSNPADTQYF
TRBV2	TRBJ2-1	CASSRTSGSFSYNEQFF
TRBV15	TRBJ1-6	CATRGTGGSSPLHF
TRBV7-2	TRBJ2-2	CATRGDGRTGELFF
TRBV4-3	TRBJ2-5	CASSQEGRETQYF
TRBV6-6	TRBJ2-7	CASSRLGLATLYEQYF
TRBV6-1	TRBJ1-2	CASSRGPGYGYTF
TRBV20-1	TRBJ2-2	CSALGEYTGELFF
TRBV7-9	TRBJ2-1	CASSFDVGLAGGSRQFF
TRBV19	TRBJ1-2	CASKGDYGYTF
TRBV7-6	TRBJ2-1	CASSSSGTNYNEQFF
TRBV7-2	TRBJ1-2	CASSFRGLGYGYTF
TRBV28	TRBJ2-1	CASSLNSGLAGGNEQFF
TRBV12-3/TRBV12-4	TRBJ1-4	CASASSGRFNEKLFF
TRBV12-5	TRBJ2-1	CASGSGLARTYNEQFF
TRBV5-1	TRBJ1-2	CASSLEGTGFGYTF
TRBV7-8	TRBJ1-6	CASSLVDRANSPLHF
TRBV28	TRBJ2-3	CASSGTGGDTQYF
TRBV18	TRBJ1-5	CASSPREARGNQPQHF
TRBV10-3	TRBJ1-5	CAISESWGRDGNQPQHF
TRBV19	TRBJ2-7	CASSSGTSGVYEQYF
TRBV7-3	TRBJ2-3	CASTWAGTDTQYF
TRBV7-8	TRBJ1-6	CASSASGVNNSPLHF
TRBV18	TRBJ1-5	CASSPGQGGQPQHF
TRBV6-6	TRBJ2-1	CASSHLLGYNEQFF
TRBV7-2	TRBJ2-3	CASSLRRNNGGTDTQYF
TRBV10-3	TRBJ1-1	CASCGSEIAEAFF
TRBV5-3	TRBJ2-2	CASGNYWGISGGRARGELFF
TRBV4-3	TRBJ2-7	CASSQDDRGTGDEQYF
TRBV7-2	TRBJ2-1	CASSLGLAVDEQFF